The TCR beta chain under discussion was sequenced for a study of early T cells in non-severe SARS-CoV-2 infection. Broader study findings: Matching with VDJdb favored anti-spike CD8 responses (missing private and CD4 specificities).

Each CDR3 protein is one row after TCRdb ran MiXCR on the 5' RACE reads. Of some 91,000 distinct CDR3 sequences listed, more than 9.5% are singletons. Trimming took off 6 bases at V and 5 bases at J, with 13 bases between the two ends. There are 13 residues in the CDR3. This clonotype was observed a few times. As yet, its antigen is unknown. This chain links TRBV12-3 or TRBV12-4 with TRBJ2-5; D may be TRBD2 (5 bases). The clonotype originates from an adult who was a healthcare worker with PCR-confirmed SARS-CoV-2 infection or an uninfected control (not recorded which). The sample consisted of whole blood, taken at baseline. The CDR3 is CASRATAGETQYF. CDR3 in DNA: TGTGCCAGCAGGGCGACTGCGGGCGAGACCCAGTACTTC.